This passage covers 22 T cell receptor beta chains from one sample sequenced in a study of blood T cell repertoires in COVID-19. Assay: immunoSEQ multiplex PCR; the TCRdb copy retains only in-frame clones and omits some. This table has 90,000 to 95,000 clones, approximately 90% appearing once. Sequencing was done on a sample of peripheral blood. Receptors originate from a woman of 80 years or more with active COVID-19.

J is TRBJ1-1 and V is TRBV4-2, with D uncertain. The CDR3 has 15 residues. The germline V gene has CDR1 LGHNA and CDR2 YNFKEQ. Trimming took 0 bases from V and 5 from J, leaving 13 bases between them. The CDR3 here is CASSQEVGSGTEAFF. CDR3 coding DNA: TGTGCCAGCAGCCAAGAAGTAGGCTCCGGGACTGAAGCTTTCTTT.

This clone is a singleton in its sample. The chain is built from TRBV10-2 and TRBJ2-7; D perhaps matches TRBD2 (6 bases). Deletions cut 1 base from V and 2 bases from J, with 12 bases between. Germline-derived CDR1 and CDR2 are WSHSY and SAAADI. This CDR3 is built from 15 residues. CDR3 region: CASSELGGEAYEQYF. In DNA, the CDR3 is TGCGCCAGCAGTGAGTTAGGTGGGGAGGCCTACGAGCAGTACTTC.

The chain links TRBV10-3 to TRBJ2-3, with TRBD2 identical over 13 bases. V lost 5 bases to trimming and J lost 4 bases; unmatched junction nucleotides: 3. Germline CDR1 is ENHRY and CDR2 is SYGVKD. The CDR3 consists of 15 residues. CDR3 sequence (DNA): TGTGCCATCAGTCGGACTAGCGGGAGTGCAGATACGCAGTATTTT. This codes for CAISRTSGSADTQYF.

This chain uses TRBV2 with TRBJ1-4, with TRBD1 matching over 11 bases. The germline V gene encodes CDR1 SNHLY and CDR2 FYNNEI. There are 15 residues in the CDR3. J was trimmed by 3 bases and V by 6 bases; bases with no gene match: 3. The CDR3 DNA reads TGTGCCAGCAGCGGGACAGGGGGTTCTAATGAAAAACTGTTTTTT. As protein: CASSGTGGSNEKLFF.

This clone was recorded only once. The chain uses TRBV28 and TRBJ2-5; the match to TRBD2 covers 9 bases. After removal of 7 bases from V and 2 bases from J, the junction contained 8 bases not matched to a gene. CDR3 length: 15 amino acids. The germline gives CDR1 MDHEN, CDR2 SYDVKM. The CDR3, as DNA: TGTGCCAGCACCTCTGCGGGAGGGAGACAAGAGACCCAGTACTTC. This translates into CASTSAGGRQETQYF.

The chain is built from TRBV27 and TRBJ1-1; D gene uncertain. The length of the CDR3 is 13 residues. Between the trimmed V and J ends, which lost 6 bases and 1 base, there was a span of 9 bases. From germline, CDR1 is MNHEY and CDR2 SMNVEV (reference sequence). DNA for the CDR3: TGTGCCAGCAGGGCAGAAAGGAACACTGAAGCTTTCTTT. It codes for CASRAERNTEAFF.

The gene calls are TRBV12-3 or TRBV12-4 and TRBJ1-2; 8 bases are a match to TRBD1. The CDR3 runs 13 residues. J was trimmed by 8 bases and V by 2 bases; bases with no gene match: 4. The CDR3 loop is CASSLTTGVGYTF. CDR3 nucleotide sequence: TGTGCCAGCAGTTTAACGACAGGGGTAGGCTACACCTTC.

The chain employs TRBV12-3 or TRBV12-4 and TRBJ2-7; TRBD2 matches 8 bases. The CDR3 covers 13 residues. V lost 6 bases, J lost 3 bases, and 4 bases stayed unmatched. The CDR3 reads CASSRTSFYEQYF. The CDR3 nucleotides are TGTGCCAGCAGCAGGACTAGCTTCTACGAGCAGTACTTC.

The genes are TRBV9 and TRBJ2-7; 9 nucleotides match TRBD1. The CDR3 length is 14 residues. The ends lost 4 bases at V and 5 bases at J; junction bases unmatched: 7. Germline V CDR1 and CDR2: SGDLS, YYNGEE. DNA for the CDR3: TGTGCCAGCAGCCCATGGACAGGGGTAGACGAGCAGTACTTC. It codes for CASSPWTGVDEQYF.

The gene calls are TRBV6-1 and TRBJ2-4, with D perhaps matching TRBD2 (6 bases). The CDR3 contains 16 residues. V was pared by 2 bases and J by 1 base, with 12 bases between. CDR1 is MNHNS and CDR2 is SASEGT in the germline V gene. The DNA for the CDR3 is TGTGCCAGCAGTGAACCCGGGAGCGAGGCCAAAAACATTCAGTACTTC. Translation gives CASSEPGSEAKNIQYF.

The chain couples TRBV7-3 to TRBJ2-1; D unresolved. This CDR3 spans 14 amino acids. Germline V CDR1 and CDR2: SGHTA, FQGTGA. V shed 2 bases and J shed 4 bases, with 9 bases lying between them. The chain's CDR3 is CASSLGLAYNEQFF. CDR3 nucleotide sequence: TGTGCCAGCAGCTTAGGGCTGGCGTACAATGAGCAGTTCTTC.

This sequence joins TRBV7-3 and TRBJ2-1, with a tentative D call TRBD2 (5 bases). V gave up 5 bases and J gave up 10 bases, with 9 bases separating them. Germline assignment: CDR1 SGHTA and CDR2 FQGTGA. The CDR3 consists of 11 residues. The CDR3 is CASSDGVEQFF. The CDR3 DNA sequence: TGTGCCAGCAGCGACGGGGTAGAGCAGTTCTTC.

In its sample, this clone was seen once. The chain combines TRBV7-3 with TRBJ2-3; TRBD2 aligns across 11 bases. Trimming cost V 3 bases and J 1 base; bases outside gene matches: 6. The V gene's germline CDR1 is SGHTA and CDR2 FQGTGA. There are 17 residues in the CDR3. This CDR3 reads CASSLGMTSGGTDTQYF. CDR3 in DNA: TGTGCCAGCAGCTTGGGAATGACTAGCGGGGGCACAGATACGCAGTATTTT. The whole variable domain, remainder taken from reference TRBV7-3 and TRBJ2-3, is GAGVSQTPSNKVTEKGKYVELRCDPISGHTALYWYRQSLGQGPEFLIYFQGTGAADDSGLPNDRFFAVRPEGSVSTLKIQRTERGDSAVYLCASSLGMTSGGTDTQYFGPGTRLTVL.

The DNA for the CDR3 is TGTGCCAGCAGCTTCCGGACAGGCTACTACGAGCAGTACTTC. Translated, it gives CASSFRTGYYEQYF. The J gene is TRBJ2-7, the V gene TRBV9, with TRBD1 matching 7 bases. The CDR3 runs to 14 residues. The V gene's germline CDR1 is SGDLS and CDR2 YYNGEE. J gave up 3 bases and V 4 bases, and 7 bases lay outside the gene matches. The variable domain in full, completed from reference TRBV9 and TRBJ2-7, reads DSGVTQTPKHLITATGQRVTLRCSPRSGDLSVYWYQQSLDQGLQFLIQYYNGEERAKGNILERFSAQQFPDLHSELNLSSLELGDSALYFCASSFRTGYYEQYFGPGTRLTVT.

This chain uses TRBV7-9 with TRBJ2-5, with D perhaps matching TRBD1 (6 bases). Per germline, CDR1 SEHNR and CDR2 FQNEAQ (reference sequence). The V end was cut by 4 bases, the J end by 9 bases, with 15 bases between. The CDR3 is made up of 13 amino acids. The CDR3 sequence is CASSSRSEGAQYF. The CDR3 region has the DNA TGTGCCAGCAGCTCAAGATCCGAGGGGGCCCAGTACTTC.

The V call is TRBV6-4, the J call TRBJ2-1, with 10 bases lining up with TRBD2. The CDR3 sequence is 19 residues long. J lost 0 bases, V lost 6 bases, and 14 bases had no gene match. Germline V lookup: CDR1 MRHNA, CDR2 SNTAGT. The DNA for the CDR3 is TGTGCCAGCAGCCCGATGGGTCTAGCGGGAGAAGGCTCCTACAATGAGCAGTTCTTC. Translating gives CASSPMGLAGEGSYNEQFF.

The chain carries TRBV18 and TRBJ1-5; 7 positions agree with TRBD1. The V segment lost 6 bases and the J segment 6 bases; nucleotides outside the gene matches: 8. This CDR3 has 14 residues. Germline V gene sequence: CDR1 KGHSH, CDR2 LQKENI. The CDR3 DNA reads TGTGCCAGCTCGTCTACAGGGGCGGTTCAGCCCCAGCATTTT. It is translated as CASSSTGAVQPQHF.

V and J are TRBV5-1 and TRBJ2-1, with 7 bases identical to TRBD2. Trimming at V came to 0 bases and at J to 6 bases, leaving 9 bases not matched to a gene. In germline, CDR1 is SGHRS, CDR2 YFSETQ. The CDR3 consists of 16 residues. Here the CDR3 DNA reads TGCGCCAGCAGCTTGGGGCCGGCTAGCGGAACCAATGAGCAGTTCTTC. Translation: CASSLGPASGTNEQFF.

J is TRBJ2-5 and V is TRBV11-2; tentatively, D is TRBD1 (6 bases). The V gene's germline CDR1 is SGHAT and CDR2 FQNNGV. CDR3 size: 12 residues. Trimming pared 6 bases from V and 5 bases from J, leaving 10 bases between. CDR3 DNA sequence: TGTGCCAGCAGACAGGGTTTGGAGACCCAGTACTTC. Protein product: CASRQGLETQYF.

The chain carries TRBV2 and TRBJ1-3; D remains ambiguous. This CDR3 is 16 amino acids long. The germline CDR1 and CDR2 sequences are SNHLY and FYNNEI. V was shortened by 4 bases and J by 2 bases, with 15 bases between the two germline ends. In DNA, the CDR3 is TGTGCCAGCAGTGGGAAAGGGAGAACTACTGGAAACACCATATATTTT. Protein: CASSGKGRTTGNTIYF.

The chain uses TRBV7-2 and TRBJ1-5; D remains ambiguous. CDR3 length: 16 residues. The germline CDR1 and CDR2 sequences are SGHTA and FQGNSA. The V gene lost 2 bases and the J gene lost 6 bases, with 17 bases spanning the gap. The CDR3 DNA reads TGTGCCAGCAGCTTAATTCACGGCGGCGGGAGTCAGCCCCAGCATTTT. Residues: CASSLIHGGGSQPQHF.

The J gene is TRBJ2-7, the V gene TRBV18; TRBD2 agrees at 7 bases. V dropped 1 base and J dropped 5; count of bases not matched to a gene: 8. This CDR3 contains 15 residues. The germline V gene encodes CDR1 KGHSH and CDR2 LQKENI. CDR3 sequence reads: CASSPRLGGGNEQYF. As DNA, the CDR3 is TGTGCCAGCTCACCACGGTTGGGGGGGGGAAACGAGCAGTACTTC.